This T cell receptor (beta chain) was obtained from a study of vaccination effects on CD4 cells after COVID-19. With regard to this clone: The target antigen is unknown.

Cultured cells yielded isolated CD4+ T cells after around 9 days. A PCR test confirmed that the person had SARS-CoV-2 infection between March and December 2020. Two doses of BNT162b2 or mRNA-1273 vaccine were administered to participants. The CDR3 has 15 residues. Per germline, CDR1 SGHDN and CDR2 FVKESK. V lost 4 bases and J lost 8; bases outside the gene matches: 8. This table comes from immunoSEQ multiplex PCR, and its TCRdb copy is limited to in-frame clones, with some not included. The sample yields around 50,000 clones, nearly 75% seen once. This clonotype originated in a human donor who had a prior SARS-CoV-2 infection. This chain connects TRBV14 to TRBJ1-6; 7 nucleotides agree with TRBD1. Sequencing was performed on CD4+ T cells from PBMCs cultured without peptide, taken after COVID-19 vaccination. CDR3 coding DNA: TGTGCCAGCAGCCCCGACAGGGTACGGCATTCACCCCTCCACTTT. Protein sequence: CASSPDRVRHSPLHF.